These 21 T cell receptor beta chains originate from one sample sequenced in a study of T cells after yellow fever vaccination. TCRdb re-called the 5' RACE reads with MiXCR, one entry per CDR3 protein. The table includes some 150,000 distinct CDR3 sequences, approximately 10% detected once. The specimen was CD8+ T cells sorted from PBMCs, collected 15 days after the yellow fever booster vaccination. The receptors come from a man younger than 35 who received the YFV17D yellow fever vaccine.

The V and J genes are TRBV2 and TRBJ2-3; 9 bases match TRBD2. The germline V gene has CDR1 SNHLY and CDR2 FYNNEI. The V gene end was trimmed by 8 bases and the J gene end by 2 bases; junction bases not matched to a gene: 11. The CDR3 loop spans 16 amino acids. DNA of the CDR3: TGTGCCAGCCTAAAACCGACTAGCGGAAACACAGATACGCAGTATTTT. Protein product: CASLKPTSGNTDTQYF.

This clonotype has just a few counts. The CDR3 nucleotides read TGCGCCAGCAGCCAAGCGGCGAGTAATTCACCCCTCCACTTT. It is translated as CASSQAASNSPLHF. This rearrangement joins TRBV4-1 to TRBJ1-6; no firm D call. The germline V gene has CDR1 MGHRA and CDR2 YSYEKL. Deletions cut 1 base from V and 6 bases from J, with 7 bases between. The CDR3 length is 14 residues.

This clonotype was seen a few times. The chain's CDR3 is CASNYGNQPQHF. CDR3 in DNA: TGTGCCAGCAATTATGGGAATCAGCCCCAGCATTTT. V usage is TRBV6-2 or TRBV6-3 and J usage is TRBJ1-5; D is ambiguous. This CDR3 is built from 12 residues. Trimming shortened V by 7 bases and J by 4 bases, and 8 bases separated the two germline ends. Germline CDR1 and CDR2: MNHEY and SVGEGT.

The chain recombines TRBV5-5 with TRBJ1-5; unclear D gene. This CDR3 is built from 15 residues. Germline V gives CDR1 SGHKS, CDR2 YYEKEE (reference sequence). V was pared by 4 bases and J by 0 bases, with 11 bases between. The CDR3 is CASSRTSNSNQPQHF. CDR3 nucleotides: TGTGCCAGCAGCCGGACGAGTAATAGCAATCAGCCCCAGCATTTT.

The genes are TRBV5-6 and TRBJ2-7, with D unclear. V shed 1 base and J shed 1 base, with 9 bases lying between them. Germline CDR1 SGHDT, CDR2 YYEEEE. CDR3 length: 14 amino acids. CDR3 sequence: CASSLLGKSYEQYF. The CDR3 region has the DNA TGTGCCAGCAGCTTGTTAGGGAAATCCTACGAGCAGTACTTC.

This clonotype has at least ten counts. The genes are TRBV6-4 and TRBJ2-3; 10 bases match TRBD1. V lost 3 bases to trimming and J lost 2 bases; unmatched junction nucleotides: 2. This CDR3 is built from 15 residues. Germline V gene lookup returns CDR1 MRHNA and CDR2 SNTAGT. Written as DNA, the CDR3 is TGTGCCAGCAGTGAAGGGACAGGGGACACAGATACGCAGTATTTT. Its translation: CASSEGTGDTDTQYF.

A few counts support this clonotype. The V call is TRBV7-6, the J call TRBJ2-7, with 8 bases identical to TRBD1. Losses at the gene ends were 2 bases for V and 5 bases for J; bases not matched to a gene: 8. Germline loops: CDR1 SGHVS, CDR2 FNYEAQ. The CDR3 contains 15 residues. CDR3 protein: CASSLLGQGAHEQYF. The CDR3 DNA reads TGTGCCAGCAGCTTATTGGGGCAGGGGGCCCACGAGCAGTACTTC.

V gene TRBV7-9 combines with J gene TRBJ1-1; D perhaps matches TRBD1 (5 bases). The germline gives CDR1 SEHNR, CDR2 FQNEAQ (reference sequence). This CDR3 comprises 13 residues. V was clipped by 5 bases and J by 4 bases, with 11 bases between them. CDR3 loop: CASSRDSPTEAFF. The CDR3 bases are TGTGCCAGCAGCCGAGACAGCCCCACTGAAGCTTTCTTT.

Ten or more counts support this clonotype. V gene TRBV4-3 combines with J gene TRBJ1-1, with 7 nucleotides matching TRBD1. Germline V gives CDR1 LGHNA, CDR2 YSLEER. After removal of 4 bases from V and 1 base from J, the junction contained 6 bases not matched to a gene. The CDR3 runs to 15 residues. CDR3 region: CASSPADRWNTEAFF. The CDR3 nucleotides read TGCGCCAGCAGCCCCGCGGACAGGTGGAACACTGAAGCTTTCTTT.

In its sample, this clonotype was seen a few times. The rearrangement uses TRBV5-1 and TRBJ2-7; TRBD2 matches 11 bases. CDR1 SGHRS and CDR2 YFSETQ come from the germline V gene. This CDR3 is built from 15 residues. V shed 2 bases and J 3 bases; nucleotides not matched to a gene: 4. The CDR3, as DNA: TGCGCCAGCAGCTTCACTAGCGGGGGATTCTACGAGCAGTACTTC. This codes for CASSFTSGGFYEQYF.

This clonotype was recorded a few times. This chain links TRBV12-5 with TRBJ2-7; 9 bases are shared with TRBD1. The germline V gene has CDR1 LGHNT and CDR2 FRNRAP. The CDR3 runs to 13 residues. Trimming removed 3 bases from V and 6 bases from J; junction bases left unmatched: 3. CDR3 residues: CASGFGTGPEQYF. The CDR3 DNA follows: TGTGCTAGTGGTTTCGGGACAGGGCCCGAGCAGTACTTC.

A few counts support this clonotype. The rearrangement joins TRBV6-4 to TRBJ2-1; tentatively, D is TRBD2 (5 bases). Germline V gene lookup returns CDR1 MRHNA and CDR2 SNTAGT. V was shortened by 2 bases and J by 8 bases, with 16 bases between the two germline ends. The CDR3 runs to 15 residues. CDR3: CASSDVLVGLDEQFF. The CDR3 DNA reads TGTGCCAGCAGTGACGTACTAGTCGGGCTAGATGAGCAGTTCTTC.

The chain recombines TRBV12-3 or TRBV12-4 with TRBJ1-5; 8 positions match TRBD1. V shed 8 bases, J shed 9 bases, and the junction held 6 bases outside the gene matches. The length of the CDR3 is 12 residues. CDR3 residues: CASGQGARPQHF. The DNA for the CDR3 is TGTGCCAGCGGCCAGGGGGCGCGGCCCCAGCATTTT.

The sample holds a few counts of this clonotype. The gene calls are TRBV7-9 and TRBJ1-1, with a weak D call TRBD1 (6 bases). This CDR3 has 15 amino acids. The V gene's germline CDR1 is SEHNR and CDR2 FQNEAQ (reference sequence). V was cut by 5 bases and J by 6 bases, with 19 bases left in between. The DNA of the CDR3 is TGTGCCAGCAGCCCGCCAGGGGCCGAAAGTCCTGAAGCTTTCTTT. Translated, it gives CASSPPGAESPEAFF.

The rearrangement links TRBV24-1 to TRBJ2-1, with a tentative D call TRBD1 (6 bases). Germline assignment: CDR1 KGHDR and CDR2 SFDVKD. The CDR3 contains 13 residues. The ends were cut back, 1 base at V and 8 bases at J, with 8 bases in the middle. CDR3 in DNA: TGTGCCACCAGTGATTTATCAGGGGATGAGCAGTTCTTC. This translates into CATSDLSGDEQFF.

The chain employs TRBV11-2 and TRBJ2-7, with 7 bases that match TRBD2. The V and J ends lost 5 bases and 5 bases, in that order; junction bases with no gene match: 15. The CDR3 is 16 amino acids. The germline V gene has CDR1 SGHAT and CDR2 FQNNGV. Here the CDR3 reads CASSPIPAGSFHEQYF. DNA for the CDR3: TGTGCCAGCAGCCCTATCCCAGCGGGGAGCTTCCACGAGCAGTACTTC.

The chain joins TRBV7-9 to TRBJ1-5; D is undetermined. The germline V gene encodes CDR1 SEHNR and CDR2 FQNEAQ (reference sequence). This CDR3 is built from 12 residues. V lost 3 bases and J lost 6, with 6 bases in between. The CDR3 loop is CASSFEAQPQHF. CDR3 bases: TGTGCCAGCAGCTTTGAGGCTCAGCCCCAGCATTTT.

This clonotype appeared a few times. V usage is TRBV7-9 and J usage is TRBJ2-7; perhaps TRBD2 as D (5 bases). Germline V CDR1 and CDR2: SEHNR, FQNEAQ (reference sequence). This CDR3 is 15 amino acids long. V lost 6 bases and J lost 6, with 21 bases in between. CDR3 DNA sequence: TGTGCCAGCAGTCTTGTAGGGCTAGCCCCCTCCGAGCAGTACGTC. Amino acids: CASSLVGLAPSEQYV.

Only a few counts were recorded for this clonotype. The rearrangement joins TRBV7-2 to TRBJ2-7, with 8 bases that match TRBD1. Germline trimming cut 2 bases from V and 5 bases from J; bases unmatched to any gene: 14. The CDR3 has 17 amino acids. CDR1 is SGHTA, CDR2 FQGNSA, per germline. The CDR3 sequence is CASSLWGFDDRGHEQYF. The CDR3 nucleotides are TGTGCCAGCAGCTTATGGGGCTTCGACGACAGGGGTCACGAGCAGTACTTC.

The chain links TRBV5-1 to TRBJ2-3; 11 nucleotides line up with TRBD2. There are 16 residues in the CDR3. Per germline, CDR1 SGHRS and CDR2 YFSETQ. The V gene end was trimmed by 4 bases and the J gene end by 2 bases; junction bases not matched to a gene: 6. The CDR3 bases are TGCGCCAGCAGCCCGTTTAGCGGGGGGGTCACAGATACGCAGTATTTT. This sequence encodes CASSPFSGGVTDTQYF. The full variable domain, in which reference TRBV5-1 and TRBJ2-3 provide the parts outside the CDR3, is KAGVTQTPRYLIKTRGQQVTLSCSPISGHRSVSWYQQTPGQGLQFLFEYFSETQRNKGNFPGRFSGRQFSNSRSEMNVSTLELGDSALYLCASSPFSGGVTDTQYFGPGTRLTVL.

This chain connects TRBV6-5 to TRBJ2-5, with 10 bases aligning to TRBD1. Looked up from germline, CDR1 is MNHEY and CDR2 is SVGAGI. V shed 0 bases and J 3 bases; nucleotides not matched to a gene: 10. CDR3 length: 18 residues. The CDR3 here is CASSYSFPPGTGEETQYF. In DNA form, the CDR3 reads TGTGCCAGCAGTTACTCGTTTCCTCCCGGGACAGGGGAAGAGACCCAGTACTTC.